These T cell receptor beta chains were read from a single sample in a study of spatial heterogeneity in lung cancer. One entry per CDR3 protein, called by TCRdb with MiXCR from the 5' RACE reads. This sample has about 94,000 distinct CDR3 sequences; 15% to 20% occur once, and the top ten carry 21%. This specimen consisted of PBMCs, obtained at follow-up. These receptors were obtained from a male donor with early-stage non-small cell lung cancer. CDR3s include the opening cysteine and the closing phenylalanine or tryptophan. A D gene is named only where the DNA matches it firmly. Part of the rows lack a size; the others show once, few, many or a class for expanded clones.

clone size,J gene,D gene,V gene,CDR3 protein,CDR3 DNA
few,TRBJ1-1,-,TRBV11-2,CASSSKYDTEAFF,TGTGCCAGCAGCTCCAAATATGACACTGAAGCTTTCTTT
few,TRBJ2-1,TRBD1,TRBV20-1,CSARDPGQGGYNEQFF,TGCAGTGCTAGAGATCCGGGACAGGGTGGCTACAATGAGCAGTTCTTC
-,TRBJ1-5,-,TRBV5-1,CASRLDNLSNQPQHF,TGCGCCAGCAGGTTGGACAACCTTAGCAATCAGCCCCAGCATTTT
few,TRBJ2-3,-,TRBV20-1,CSAWEPLSSAPDTQYF,TGCAGTGCTTGGGAGCCGTTGTCTAGTGCACCGGATACGCAGTATTTT
-,TRBJ1-1,TRBD1,TRBV2,CARNRGEGTEAFF,TGTGCCAGGAACAGGGGAGAAGGCACTGAAGCTTTCTTT
many,TRBJ1-1,-,TRBV29-1,CSGGIGDYTEAFF,TGCAGCGGGGGGATAGGGGATTACACTGAAGCTTTCTTT
-,TRBJ1-5,-,TRBV12-3/TRBV12-4,CASQLARTGGNSNQPQHF,TGTGCCAGTCAGTTGGCGCGGACGGGGGGAAATAGCAATCAGCCCCAGCATTTT
-,TRBJ2-2,TRBD2,TRBV20-1,CSARDPAGGLEELFF,TGCAGTGCTAGAGATCCCGCGGGAGGTCTTGAGGAGCTGTTTTTT
-,TRBJ1-2,-,TRBV6-6,CASTPRRDYGYTF,TGTGCCAGCACCCCACGACGGGACTATGGCTACACCTTC
many,TRBJ2-3,-,TRBV5-4,CASSLGGADTQYF,TGTGCCAGCAGCCTAGGGGGGGCGGATACGCAGTATTTT